Following are 22 T cell receptor beta chains from one sample sequenced in a study of T cells after yellow fever vaccination. TCRdb reprocessed the 5' RACE reads via MiXCR and lists one record per CDR3 protein. Altogether 450,000 to 600,000 distinct CDR3 sequences are present, less than 20% being singletons, with the ten largest covering 15% to 20%. The source material was PBMCs, sampled around 5 days after the first yellow fever vaccination. The receptors shown here come from a man aged 18 to 30 who received the YFV17D yellow fever vaccine.

This clonotype was detected only a few times. The V and J genes are TRBV5-1 and TRBJ1-1; D ambiguous. Trimming stripped 0 bases from V and 1 base from J, with 13 bases between. Per the germline V gene, CDR1 is SGHRS and CDR2 is YFSETQ. This CDR3 has 16 residues. The CDR3 loop is CASSLGVVRWNTEAFF. Written as DNA, the CDR3 is TGCGCCAGCAGCTTGGGCGTCGTCCGCTGGAACACTGAAGCTTTCTTT.

This clonotype has at least ten counts. This chain uses TRBV5-1 with TRBJ1-4; 8 positions agree with TRBD1. CDR1 and CDR2 from the germline V gene are SGHRS and YFSETQ. CDR3 length: 15 amino acids. V trimming: 0 bases; J trimming: 4 bases; junction bases outside the gene matches: 2. CDR3 sequence: CASSLGTGGNEKLFF. The CDR3 DNA reads as TGCGCCAGCAGCTTGGGAACAGGGGGTAATGAAAAACTGTTTTTT.

The table lists this clonotype with a few counts. The chain recombines TRBV3-1 with TRBJ2-5, with 8 bases identical to TRBD2. Germline values: CDR1 LGHDT, CDR2 YNNKEL (reference sequence). The length of the CDR3 is 14 residues. V lost 4 bases and J lost 5; bases outside the gene matches: 6. CDR3 protein: CASSPGTRGETQYF. The CDR3 DNA sequence: TGTGCCAGCAGCCCCGGGACTAGGGGGGAGACCCAGTACTTC.

The J gene is TRBJ1-6, the V gene TRBV6-1, with 7 bases fitting TRBD1. The CDR3 contains 18 residues. Losses at the gene ends were 6 bases for V and 3 bases for J; bases not matched to a gene: 14. Germline assignment: CDR1 MNHNS and CDR2 SASEGT. The CDR3 protein is CASSRTIRTGHYNSPLHF. In DNA, the CDR3 is TGTGCCAGCAGCCGCACGATCCGGACAGGCCACTATAATTCACCCCTCCACTTT.

This clonotype was seen a few times. The chain links TRBV12-3 or TRBV12-4 to TRBJ2-5; 7 bases line up with TRBD2. With 7 bases clipped from V and 5 bases from J, the junction kept 7 bases outside the gene matches. This CDR3 has 13 amino acids. This chain's CDR3 is CASTWTRWETQYF. The CDR3 DNA follows: TGTGCCAGCACCTGGACTAGATGGGAGACCCAGTACTTC.

The chain joins TRBV10-3 to TRBJ1-1; D unclear. The CDR3 is 15 amino acids. Per the germline V gene, CDR1 is ENHRY and CDR2 is SYGVKD. V lost 4 bases, J lost 0 bases, and 12 bases lay in between. The CDR3 is CAISASELMNTEAFF. CDR3 DNA: TGTGCCATCAGTGCCAGTGAGCTCATGAACACTGAAGCTTTCTTT.

This chain connects TRBV3-1 to TRBJ1-2; tentatively, D is TRBD1 (6 bases). The CDR3 sequence is 16 residues long. Trimming took off 0 bases at V and 7 bases at J, with 18 bases between the two ends. The germline V gene encodes CDR1 LGHDT and CDR2 YNNKEL (reference sequence). The CDR3 protein is CASSQDKDSGIGGYTF. As DNA, the CDR3 is TGTGCCAGCAGCCAAGATAAGGACAGCGGAATCGGTGGCTACACCTTC.

This clonotype came up a few times. The chain joins TRBV29-1 to TRBJ2-2, with TRBD1 identical over 12 bases. V lost 4 bases to trimming and J lost 0 bases; unmatched junction nucleotides: 15. This CDR3 contains 20 residues. In germline, CDR1 is SQVTM, CDR2 ANQGSEA. This chain's CDR3 is CSVGIGGRDRGPSNTGELFF. In DNA form, the CDR3 reads TGCAGCGTTGGAATAGGGGGCCGGGACAGGGGGCCTTCGAACACCGGGGAGCTGTTTTTT.

The chain couples TRBV4-3 to TRBJ1-6; 8 nucleotides match TRBD1. Trimming at V came to 3 bases and at J to 5 bases, leaving 3 bases not matched to a gene. CDR1 and CDR2 from the germline V gene are LGHNA and YSLEER. This CDR3 contains 15 residues. The DNA of the CDR3 is TGCGCCAGCAGCCAGCAGGGGGCAAATAATTCACCCCTCCACTTT. Translated: CASSQQGANNSPLHF.

V and J are TRBV7-3 and TRBJ2-2; TRBD1 matches at 8 bases. The CDR3 sequence is 14 residues long. Germline values: CDR1 SGHTA, CDR2 FQGTGA. V trimming: 5 bases; J trimming: 7 bases; junction bases outside the gene matches: 6. The CDR3 here is CASSPWTGHGELFF. As DNA, the CDR3 is TGTGCCAGCAGCCCCTGGACAGGGCACGGGGAGCTGTTTTTT.

V is TRBV5-8 and J is TRBJ2-4; a weak D match, TRBD2 (6 bases). The CDR3 is 15 amino acids. The V end lost 3 bases, the J end lost 8 bases, and 18 bases lay between the germline ends. The germline V gene has CDR1 SGHTS and CDR2 YDEGEE. CDR3 nucleotides: TGTGCCAGCAGCTACGGTTCTCGGGGGTCGGACATTCAGTACTTC. Translation gives CASSYGSRGSDIQYF.

In this sample, this clonotype turned up many times. The chain recombines TRBV10-3 with TRBJ2-6, with unresolved D. Deletions cut 3 bases from V and 0 bases from J, with 9 bases between. The CDR3 loop spans 16 amino acids. Germline assignment: CDR1 ENHRY and CDR2 SYGVKD. In DNA form, the CDR3 reads TGTGCCATCAGTGACCAGGTCGCCTCTGGGGCCAACGTCCTGACTTTC. It specifies CAISDQVASGANVLTF.

This clonotype has at least ten counts. The V and J genes are TRBV28 and TRBJ2-3; either TRBD1 or TRBD2 may fit D (5 bases each). The CDR3 spans 15 residues. CDR1 and CDR2 from the germline V gene are MDHEN and SYDVKM. Trimming removed 6 bases at V and 5 bases at J, with 18 bases between. CDR3 bases: TGTGCCAGCAGCCCCTATTATCCGAGGGGAGATACGCAGTATTTT. This sequence encodes CASSPYYPRGDTQYF.

This clonotype was observed a handful of times. The chain joins TRBV5-1 to TRBJ2-5; no reliable D call. CDR3 length: 15 amino acids. The V and J ends lost 0 bases and 2 bases respectively, with 11 bases between them. From germline, CDR1 is SGHRS and CDR2 YFSETQ. The CDR3 loop is CASSLVSSAQETQYF. CDR3 coding DNA: TGCGCCAGCAGCTTGGTTTCGTCAGCTCAAGAGACCCAGTACTTC.

This clonotype was counted between two and nine times. The chain joins TRBV9 to TRBJ1-3, with D possibly matching TRBD1 (5 bases). CDR1 and CDR2 from the germline V gene are SGDLS and YYNGEE. V lost 7 bases to trimming and J lost 4 bases, with 18 bases between them. The CDR3 contains 15 residues. CDR3 DNA: TGTGCCAGCGGTGGTCGGGGGGGGATAGGAAACACCATATATTTT. Its protein is CASGGRGGIGNTIYF.

This clonotype was counted between two and nine times. The chain joins TRBV29-1 to TRBJ1-1, with 9 bases lining up with TRBD1. The trim removed 7 bases at V and 3 bases at J, leaving 3 bases unmatched. In germline, CDR1 is SQVTM, CDR2 ANQGSEA. This CDR3 has 12 amino acids. This CDR3 is CSARTGDTEAFF. CDR3 DNA sequence: TGCAGCGCCCGGACAGGGGACACTGAAGCTTTCTTT. Full variable domain (rest looked up from reference TRBV29-1 and TRBJ1-1): SAVISQKPSRDICQRGTSLTIQCQVDSQVTMMFWYRQQPGQSLTLIATANQGSEATYESGFVIDKFPISRPNLTFSTLTVSNMSPEDSSIYLCSARTGDTEAFFGQGTRLTVV.

This clonotype has only one observation. With a much larger clone just one base away, this may be a read error. The V gene is TRBV12-3 or TRBV12-4, the J gene TRBJ1-5; D is ambiguous. Trimming stripped 5 bases from V and 2 bases from J, with 10 bases between. The CDR3 contains 14 residues. CDR3 DNA: TGTGCCAGCAGTGTCACAGCAGGCAATCAGCCCCAGCATTTT. It translates to CASSVTAGNQPQHF.

The J gene is TRBJ1-2, the V gene TRBV7-9; D remains ambiguous. With 4 bases removed from V and 6 bases from J, the gap between germline ends came to 9 bases. The length of the CDR3 is 12 residues. Germline assignment: CDR1 SEHNR and CDR2 FQNEAQ (reference sequence). The CDR3 coding sequence is TGTGCCAGCAGCTGGAGGACGGATGGCTACACCTTC. Residues: CASSWRTDGYTF.

The chain has TRBV5-1 and TRBJ2-1; D is uncertain. The V and J ends lost 3 bases and 7 bases respectively, with 11 bases between them. The CDR3 has 13 amino acids. Germline CDR1 is SGHRS and CDR2 is YFSETQ. CDR3: CASSSPAVNEQFF. The CDR3 region has the DNA TGCGCCAGCAGCTCGCCGGCGGTGAATGAGCAGTTCTTC.

This clonotype has at least ten counts. The genes are TRBV29-1 and TRBJ2-1, with D perhaps matching TRBD1 or TRBD2 (5 bases each). The CDR3 runs 13 residues. Germline lookup yields CDR1 SQVTM and CDR2 ANQGSEA. The ends were cut back, 7 bases at V and 4 bases at J, with 14 bases in the middle. This CDR3 is CSAVGTGYNEQFF. In DNA form, the CDR3 reads TGCAGCGCGGTGGGGACGGGGTACAATGAGCAGTTCTTC.

This clonotype has only a few counts. This sequence joins TRBV30 and TRBJ2-7; no firm D call. The V end lost 1 base, the J end lost 2 bases, and 9 bases lay between the germline ends. Per germline, CDR1 GTSNPN and CDR2 SVGIG (reference sequence). CDR3 length: 13 residues. The CDR3 DNA reads as TGTGCCTGGAGTGGTCTACTACCCTACGAGCAGTACTTC. Translation: CAWSGLLPYEQYF.

This sequence joins TRBV9 and TRBJ1-1, with D possibly TRBD1 on 6 matching bases. The length of the CDR3 is 14 residues. V was clipped by 4 bases and J by 9 bases, with 19 bases between them. Germline V gene sequence: CDR1 SGDLS, CDR2 YYNGEE. CDR3 sequence (DNA): TGTGCCAGCAGCCCCGCGGACAGATATTCTCAAGCTTTCTTT. Translation: CASSPADRYSQAFF.